The text below deals with one T cell receptor (beta chain). Produced via immunoSEQ multiplex PCR; TCRdb's table is partial and in-frame only. The sample has tens of thousands of clones, around 80% seen once. The source of the sample is a study of T cell responses to AZD1222 COVID-19 vaccine. V was pared by 4 bases and J by 4 bases, with 10 bases of the junction left unmatched. The CDR3 spans 15 residues. Germline V lookup: CDR1 MGHRA, CDR2 YSYEKL. The chain combines TRBV4-1 with TRBJ2-7; 7 nucleotides align to TRBD1. The sample consisted of peripheral blood, taken 28 days after the second AZD1222 dose. The TCR comes from an adult who received the AZD1222 COVID-19 vaccine. The CDR3 reads CASSPGAGTVYEQYF. As DNA, the CDR3 is TGCGCCAGCAGCCCCGGAGCCGGGACAGTTTACGAGCAGTACTTC.